The T cell receptor (beta chain) under discussion was sequenced for a study of T cell responses to AZD1222 COVID-19 vaccine. Study results and caveats: The study found Spike-specific TCR breadth and depth rose after two AZD1222 doses. At baseline, just five to seven AZD1222 recipients tested seropositive.

CDR1 MNHNY and CDR2 SVGAGI come from the germline V gene (reference sequence). The CDR3 sequence is 16 residues long. The germline V and J ends were trimmed by 0 bases and 10 bases, with 16 bases remaining between them. With respect to this clone: Its antigen is not known.

Second doses that came at about 4 or about 12 weeks were put together. The data were produced by immunoSEQ multiplex PCR, yet TCRdb's version contains in-frame clones alone and is incomplete. The sample includes more than 65,000 clones, less than 85% of them seen just once. The source of this sequence is an adult who received the AZD1222 COVID-19 vaccine. The V call is TRBV6-6, the J call TRBJ1-6; TRBD1 is a possible D gene (6 bases). Specimen: peripheral blood, collected 28 days after the second AZD1222 dose. Here the CDR3 reads CASSYSIGGRGSPLHF. The CDR3, as DNA: TGTGCCAGCAGTTACTCGATCGGGGGCAGAGGGTCACCCCTCCACTTT.